Sequencing of this T cell receptor beta chain was carried out in a study of blood T cell repertoires in COVID-19. Study overall: Donors in the United States, Italy and Spain gave samples during acute or convalescent COVID-19. T cells, B-cell-depleted T cells, or PBMCs supplied cDNA or gDNA.

Germline V gives CDR1 SGHRS, CDR2 YFSETQ. Trimming shortened V by 4 bases and J by 9 bases, and 14 bases separated the two germline ends. The CDR3 is 13 residues long. In the study's own analysis: Estimated nucleated cell counts came from reference gene primer amplification. Assay used: immunoSEQ multiplex PCR; TCRdb lists only in-frame clones, some missing. Clone size and V and J calls were adopted from that table, with D and trimming inferred from the DNA. The data contain about 23,000 clones, 90% to 95% of them singletons. The V call is TRBV5-1, the J call TRBJ2-1, with D perhaps TRBD2 (6 bases). This receptor was identified in a woman in her forties or fifties with active COVID-19. The specimen sequenced was peripheral blood. The CDR3, as DNA: TGCGCCAGCAGCGCCCGGGAGAGGTTTGAGCAGTTCTTC. Its translation is CASSARERFEQFF.